Following are 7 T cell receptor beta chains from one sample sequenced in a study of cytomegalovirus exposure and HLA in healthy donors. Profiling relied on immunoSEQ multiplex PCR, and the TCRdb table lists in-frame clones only, not all of them. In the table there are about 71,000 clones, about 95% of which are singletons. Specimen: PBMCs. The receptors come from a young woman in good health and CMV-seronegative.

V and J are TRBV4-1 and TRBJ1-1, with TRBD1 as a possible D gene (5 bases). CDR3 length: 14 amino acids. Between the trimmed V and J ends, which lost 4 bases and 1 base, there was a span of 10 bases. Germline lookup yields CDR1 MGHRA and CDR2 YSYEKL. The CDR3 DNA is TGCGCCAGCAGCCTCAGGGTTGGGAACACTGAAGCTTTCTTT. Its protein is CASSLRVGNTEAFF.

V usage is TRBV29-1 and J usage is TRBJ2-1; TRBD2 aligns across 9 bases. The V and J ends lost 4 bases and 5 bases, in that order; junction bases with no gene match: 3. The CDR3 contains 13 residues. The germline V gene encodes CDR1 SQVTM and CDR2 ANQGSEA. CDR3 coding DNA: TGCAGCGTTGGTAGCGGGAGTGACAATGAGCAGTTCTTC. It is translated as CSVGSGSDNEQFF.

V gene TRBV10-1 combines with J gene TRBJ2-6; 8 nucleotides align to TRBD1. The V and J ends lost 11 bases and 0 bases, in that order; junction bases with no gene match: 9. The CDR3 has 16 amino acids. Per germline, CDR1 WNHNN and CDR2 SYGVQD (reference sequence). The CDR3 nucleotides read TGCGCCCCTTTGGACAGGGCTCCCTCTGGGGCCAACGTCCTGACTTTC. Its protein product is CAPLDRAPSGANVLTF.

This clone occurred once. The gene calls are TRBV5-6 and TRBJ2-7, with 12 positions matching TRBD2. CDR1 and CDR2 from the germline V gene are SGHDT and YYEEEE. V dropped 4 bases and J dropped 3; count of bases not matched to a gene: 5. This CDR3 comprises 15 residues. The CDR3 coding sequence is TGTGCCAGCAGCCGAGGACTAGCGGGGAACTACGAGCAGTACTTC. Translated: CASSRGLAGNYEQYF.

The chain uses TRBV6-5 and TRBJ1-2; unclear D gene. CDR1 MNHEY and CDR2 SVGAGI come from the germline V gene. Trimming cost V 5 bases and J 0 bases, with 13 bases left between them. CDR3 size: 15 residues. The CDR3 reads CASSPGYSSNYGYTF. The CDR3 nucleotides are TGTGCCAGCAGTCCCGGGTATTCGTCTAACTATGGCTACACCTTC.

The table lists this clone with a count of one. This rearrangement joins TRBV6-1 to TRBJ1-1; 7 bases are a match to TRBD1. Trimming removed 11 bases from V and 3 bases from J; junction bases left unmatched: 12. This CDR3 has 14 amino acids. Germline V lookup: CDR1 MNHNS, CDR2 SASEGT. CDR3 in amino acids: CAHGTGVKYTEAFF. CDR3 bases: TGTGCCCACGGCACAGGGGTCAAATACACTGAAGCTTTCTTT.

This rearrangement joins TRBV6-4 to TRBJ2-3, with 12 bases fitting TRBD2. Germline V gene sequence: CDR1 MRHNA, CDR2 SNTAGT. V was pared by 4 bases and J by 4 bases, with 3 bases of the junction left unmatched. This CDR3 is built from 15 residues. CDR3 coding DNA: TGTGCCAGCAGTGTACTAGCGGGGGGTCCAGATACGCAGTATTTT. This sequence encodes CASSVLAGGPDTQYF.